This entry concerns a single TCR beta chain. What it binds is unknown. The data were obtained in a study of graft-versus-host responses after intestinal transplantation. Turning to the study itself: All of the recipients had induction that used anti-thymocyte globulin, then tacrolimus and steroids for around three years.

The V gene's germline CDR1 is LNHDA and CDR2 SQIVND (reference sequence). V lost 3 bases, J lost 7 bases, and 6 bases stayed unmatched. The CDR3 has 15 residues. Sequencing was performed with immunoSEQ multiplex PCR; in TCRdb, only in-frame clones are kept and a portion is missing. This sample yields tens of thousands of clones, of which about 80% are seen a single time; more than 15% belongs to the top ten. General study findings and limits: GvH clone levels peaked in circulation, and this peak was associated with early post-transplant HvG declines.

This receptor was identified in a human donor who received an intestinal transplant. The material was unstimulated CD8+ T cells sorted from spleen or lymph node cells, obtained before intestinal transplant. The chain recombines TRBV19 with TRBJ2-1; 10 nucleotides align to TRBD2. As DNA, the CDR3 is TGTGCCAGTAGTATTGTACTAGCGGGAAATAATGAGCAGTTCTTC. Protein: CASSIVLAGNNEQFF.